Listed below are T cell receptor beta chains from one sample, sequenced in a study of regulatory T cells in long-lasting Graves disease. TCRdb re-called the multiplex PCR reads with MiXCR, one entry per CDR3 protein. The sample shows some 280,000 distinct CDR3 sequences, roughly a fifth of them seen only once. The sequences come from peripheral blood mononuclear cells (PBMCs), collected when the disease was refractory, from a patient treated with antithyroid drugs. Source of these receptors: a female donor with Graves disease. Each CDR3 is given with its conserved first and last residue. Fields, in order: J gene, clone size, V gene, D gene, CDR3 protein, CDR3 DNA. D genes are given only for firm matches. The listing skips clone size in some rows; elsewhere it reads once, few, many or a size class.

TRBJ2-7	-	TRBV4-3	-	CASSQDTSSIYEQYF	TGCGCCAGCAGCCAAGATACCTCCAGTATCTACGAGCAGTACTTC
TRBJ1-2	many	TRBV28	TRBD1	CASSSGQARNYGYTF	TGTGCCAGCAGTTCCGGACAGGCCCGTAACTATGGCTACACCTTC
TRBJ1-5	many	TRBV6-7	-	CASMLNRVPQHF	TGTGCCAGCATGTTGAACAGGGTTCCCCAGCATTTT
TRBJ1-6	-	TRBV12-3/TRBV12-4	-	CASSFRGTYNSPLHF	TGTGCCAGCAGTTTTCGGGGAACTTATAATTCACCCCTCCACTTT
TRBJ2-5	few	TRBV7-9	TRBD1	CASRGQGASETQYF	TGTGCCAGCAGAGGACAGGGGGCCTCGGAGACCCAGTACTTC
TRBJ2-5	-	TRBV25-1	-	CASSEYRGFGETQYF	TGTGCCAGCAGTGAATATAGGGGTTTTGGCGAGACCCAGTACTTC
TRBJ2-2	-	TRBV5-1	-	CASSLTGSYTGELFF	TGCGCCAGCAGCTTGACGGGGTCCTACACCGGGGAGCTGTTTTTT
TRBJ1-1	-	TRBV27	-	CASSPRDSGVVAFF	TGTGCCAGCAGTCCCAGGGATTCGGGCGTGGTTGCTTTCTTT
TRBJ2-4	-	TRBV20-1	-	CSAIPTTKNIQYF	TGCAGTGCAATACCCACCACCAAAAACATTCAGTACTTC
TRBJ2-7	few	TRBV4-2	-	CASSQGGRNEQYF	TGTGCCAGCAGCCAAGGGGGGCGGAACGAGCAGTACTTC
TRBJ2-7	many	TRBV4-3	TRBD2	CASSQATGGEYEQYF	TGCGCCAGCAGCCAAGCGACGGGAGGCGAGTACGAGCAGTACTTC
TRBJ2-7	few	TRBV4-3	-	CASSRDQGHEQYF	TGCGCCAGCAGCCGCGACCAGGGTCACGAGCAGTACTTC
TRBJ2-2	-	TRBV12-3/TRBV12-4	TRBD1	CASSPDFGQGAHGELFF	TGTGCCAGCAGCCCCGACTTCGGGCAGGGGGCTCACGGGGAGCTGTTTTTT
TRBJ2-5	many	TRBV29-1	TRBD1	CSVEAVGDSSETQYF	TGCAGCGTTGAAGCGGTGGGGGACAGCTCGGAGACCCAGTACTTC
TRBJ2-1	many	TRBV2	-	CASRPGGPNNEQFF	TGTGCCAGTCGGCCCGGGGGGCCCAACAATGAGCAGTTCTTC
TRBJ2-5	-	TRBV6-1	TRBD1	CASSETGRETQYF	TGTGCCAGCAGTGAGACAGGGCGGGAGACCCAGTACTTC
TRBJ2-5	-	TRBV6-1	TRBD2	CASSPRLGGQETQYF	TGTGCCAGCAGTCCGCGGCTCGGGGGGCAAGAGACCCAGTACTTC
TRBJ2-1	many	TRBV9	-	CASSPQAGAYNEQFF	TGTGCCAGCAGCCCCCAAGCAGGAGCCTACAATGAGCAGTTCTTC
TRBJ2-7	many	TRBV7-2	TRBD1	CASSGGQGWEQYF	TGTGCCAGCAGCGGGGGACAGGGTTGGGAGCAGTACTTC
TRBJ1-6	many	TRBV18	-	CASSGDRRNSPLHF	TGTGCCAGCTCCGGAGACAGGAGAAATTCACCCCTCCACTTT
TRBJ2-7	many	TRBV6-1	-	CASSDRYWTDLSYEQYF	TGTGCCAGCAGTGACAGGTATTGGACGGACCTCTCCTACGAGCAGTACTTC
TRBJ2-5	once	TRBV28	TRBD2	CASRKGGSRETQYF	TGTGCCAGCAGAAAAGGCGGGAGTAGGGAGACCCAGTACTTC
TRBJ1-1	many	TRBV5-5	-	CASSSLGGTEAFF	TGTGCCAGCAGCTCGTTAGGAGGCACTGAAGCTTTCTTT
TRBJ2-5	many	TRBV6-2/TRBV6-3	-	CASSSVALTRETQYF	TGTGCCAGCAGTTCGGTAGCCTTGACACGAGAGACCCAGTACTTC
TRBJ2-7	many	TRBV6-5	-	CASSYAGVPIEQYF	TGTGCCAGCAGTTACGCCGGAGTTCCGATTGAGCAGTACTTC
TRBJ1-2	many	TRBV7-9	-	CASSGGTDYYGYTF	TGTGCCAGCAGCGGTGGGACGGACTACTATGGCTACACCTTC
TRBJ2-1	-	TRBV7-9	TRBD2	CASSPLAGGQFF	TGTGCCAGCAGCCCTCTCGCGGGAGGGCAGTTCTTC
TRBJ1-1	few	TRBV11-2	-	CASSQLTGTEAFF	TGTGCCAGCAGCCAACTCACGGGCACTGAAGCTTTCTTT
TRBJ2-3	-	TRBV20-1	-	CSASSWKDTQYF	TGCAGTGCCTCTTCCTGGAAAGATACGCAGTATTTT
TRBJ1-1	-	TRBV6-2/TRBV6-3	-	CASSYDFSRKNTEAFF	TGTGCCAGCAGTTACGACTTTAGCAGGAAGAACACTGAAGCTTTCTTT
TRBJ2-7	-	TRBV7-9	TRBD1	CASTHIAGGESYEQYF	TGTGCCAGCACCCATATCGCAGGGGGCGAATCCTACGAGCAGTACTTC
TRBJ1-3	few	TRBV6-1	TRBD1	CASRLDRGGNTIYF	TGTGCCAGCAGACTGGACAGGGGTGGAAACACCATATATTTT
TRBJ1-3	-	TRBV20-1	-	CSAPQDSGNIIYF	TGCAGTGCCCCACAGGACTCTGGAAACATCATATATTTT
TRBJ2-7	few	TRBV10-3	TRBD2	CAISESTGTSGYEQYF	TGTGCCATCAGTGAGTCCACCGGGACTAGCGGTTACGAGCAGTACTTC
TRBJ2-2	few	TRBV9	-	CASSVDITGELFF	TGTGCCAGCAGCGTGGACATCACCGGGGAGCTGTTTTTT
TRBJ1-5	many	TRBV11-2	-	CASSLVDQPQHF	TGTGCCAGCAGTCTCGTGGATCAGCCCCAGCATTTT
TRBJ1-5	few	TRBV28	-	CASSLGAANSPQHF	TGTGCCAGCAGTTTAGGGGCAGCAAACAGCCCCCAGCATTTT
TRBJ1-1	-	TRBV13	-	CASIQAGGSEAFF	TGTGCCAGCATACAGGCCGGCGGGTCTGAAGCTTTCTTT
TRBJ1-2	many	TRBV7-2	-	CASSWDGPIYGYTF	TGTGCCAGCAGCTGGGACGGACCTATCTATGGCTACACCTTC
TRBJ2-5	many	TRBV13	-	CASSLRLAQETQYF	TGTGCCAGCAGCTTACGACTTGCCCAAGAGACCCAGTACTTC
TRBJ2-5	many	TRBV7-9	-	CASSLALAPVETQYF	TGTGCCAGCAGCTTAGCCTTGGCGCCCGTGGAGACCCAGTACTTC
TRBJ2-2	many	TRBV28	-	CASSLRQFRELFF	TGTGCCAGCAGTTTACGACAGTTCCGGGAGCTGTTTTTT
TRBJ2-7	many	TRBV20-1	TRBD1	CSARAWTGASEQYF	TGCAGTGCTAGAGCATGGACAGGGGCGAGTGAGCAGTACTTC
TRBJ2-4	many	TRBV28	TRBD1	CASSPPDRGKNIQYF	TGTGCCAGCAGCCCACCGGACAGGGGCAAAAACATTCAGTACTTC
TRBJ1-2	-	TRBV20-1	-	CSASVYITDYGYTF	TGCAGTGCTAGCGTCTACATCACGGACTATGGCTACACCTTC
TRBJ2-7	-	TRBV18	TRBD2	CASSAGEAYEQYF	TGTGCCAGCTCCGCGGGAGAAGCGTACGAGCAGTACTTC
TRBJ1-6	-	TRBV10-1	-	CASQDSQNSPLHF	TGCGCCAGCCAGGACAGCCAAAATTCACCCCTCCACTTT
TRBJ2-7	few	TRBV27	-	CASSPQGTYEQYF	TGTGCCAGCAGTCCCCAGGGGACCTACGAGCAGTACTTC
TRBJ1-2	many	TRBV28	-	CASQTPRAARYGYTF	TGTGCCAGCCAAACCCCCCGTGCCGCCAGATATGGCTACACCTTC
TRBJ1-1	many	TRBV5-6	-	CASSLGGLEAFF	TGTGCCAGCAGCTTGGGGGGCTTGGAAGCTTTCTTT
TRBJ2-2	-	TRBV5-1	-	CASSLVRQNTGELFF	TGCGCCAGCAGCTTGGTCCGACAGAACACCGGGGAGCTGTTTTTT
TRBJ1-2	-	TRBV5-1	-	CASSPAGQSNYGYTF	TGCGCCAGCAGCCCGGCTGGACAATCTAACTATGGCTACACCTTC
TRBJ2-7	many	TRBV6-2/TRBV6-3	TRBD1	CASSYLTPRTGLSQYF	TGTGCCAGCAGTTACTTAACGCCACGGACAGGGTTGTCGCAGTACTTC
TRBJ2-7	many	TRBV27	TRBD1	CASSFEAGTGRVEQYF	TGTGCCAGCAGTTTTGAAGCCGGGACAGGGCGGGTCGAGCAGTACTTC